What follows describes a single T cell receptor (beta chain). The data originate from a study of blood T cell repertoires in COVID-19. About the research overall: Samples of COVID-19 (acute and convalescent) were obtained from the United States, Italy and Spain.

CDR3 length: 19 residues. V gave up 5 bases and J gave up 3 bases; unmatched junction bases: 18. Germline V gene sequence: CDR1 SEHNR, CDR2 FQNEAQ (reference sequence). The table came from immunoSEQ multiplex PCR; TCRdb's copy has only in-frame clones and leaves some out. The sample records roughly 300,000 clones, about 89% being singletons. The rearrangement links TRBV7-9 to TRBJ1-4; 7 bases are a match to TRBD1. This clonotype was obtained from a woman in her fifties or sixties who had recovered from COVID-19. Sequencing input: peripheral blood. CDR3 DNA: TGTGCCAGCAGCCTAGGGGGCTGGGGCCGACGTAGGCCTAATGAAAAACTGTTTTTT. The encoded protein is CASSLGGWGRRRPNEKLFF.